The TCR beta chain under discussion was sequenced for a study of T cells in Graves' hyperthyroidism and ophthalmopathy. The CDR3 totals 15 residues. The V gene end was trimmed by 6 bases and the J gene end by 5 bases; junction bases not matched to a gene: 7. CDR1 and CDR2 from the germline V gene are MGHRA and YSYEKL. Amplification targeted TCR beta CDR3 regions from RNA transcripts. Primed by the HTBI set, a first-round RT-PCR was run on the TCR CDR3. MiXCR, applied by TCRdb to the multiplex PCR reads, yields one record per CDR3 protein. The sample has hundreds of thousands of distinct CDR3 sequences; roughly 15% are singletons. This clonotype showed up just a few times. Under 3 months was the duration of disease in ophthalmopathy patients, who also had a Clinical Activity Score of at least 3 and a NOSPECS grade of at least 4.

The sequence derives from a man aged 18-30 years with Graves' ophthalmopathy. What was sequenced was blood. The genes are TRBV4-1 and TRBJ2-1; TRBD2 matches at 10 bases. The CDR3 loop is CASSIWTSGHNEQFF. The CDR3 region has the DNA TGCGCCAGCAGTATATGGACTAGCGGCCACAATGAGCAGTTCTTC.